The 30 T cell receptor beta chains below all came from one sample that was sequenced in a study of blood T cell repertoires in COVID-19. Sequencing was performed with immunoSEQ multiplex PCR; in TCRdb, only in-frame clones are kept and a portion is missing. This table holds 55,000 to 90,000 clones, around 81% found once. The specimen was peripheral blood. The receptors were sampled from a woman aged 55-69 years with acute or convalescent COVID-19.

The rearrangement links TRBV7-3 to TRBJ1-1; 7 bases are shared with TRBD1. J was trimmed by 0 bases and V by 5 bases; bases with no gene match: 0. The germline V gene encodes CDR1 SGHTA and CDR2 FQGTGA. The CDR3 spans 13 residues. CDR3 amino acids: CASSGQVNTEAFF. The CDR3 DNA reads TGTGCCAGCAGCGGACAGGTGAACACTGAAGCTTTCTTT.

The chain uses TRBV27 and TRBJ1-2; 10 bases align to TRBD1. Germline trimming cut 6 bases from V and 0 bases from J; bases unmatched to any gene: 10. Germline V CDR1 and CDR2: MNHEY, SMNVEV (reference sequence). The CDR3 length is 17 residues. In DNA form, the CDR3 reads TGTGCCAGCAGGAGCCGGGACAGGGGCCCCGCTAACTATGGCTACACCTTC. This encodes CASRSRDRGPANYGYTF.

The J gene is TRBJ2-2, the V gene TRBV24-1; 7 bases align to TRBD1. The CDR3 loop spans 16 amino acids. V lost 0 bases, J lost 1 base, and 1 base stayed unmatched. Germline CDR1 reads KGHDR; CDR2 reads SFDVKD. The CDR3 loop reads CATSDLRQGNTGELFF. Here the CDR3 DNA reads TGTGCCACCAGTGATTTGCGACAGGGGAACACCGGGGAGCTGTTTTTT.

This rearrangement joins TRBV9 to TRBJ2-1; the match to TRBD2 covers 10 bases. V was pared by 3 bases and J by 2 bases, with 2 bases of the junction left unmatched. The germline CDR1 and CDR2 sequences are SGDLS and YYNGEE. The CDR3 is made up of 15 amino acids. The chain's CDR3 is CASSASGGPYNEQFF. The CDR3 DNA sequence: TGTGCCAGCAGCGCTAGCGGGGGCCCCTACAATGAGCAGTTCTTC.

V usage is TRBV29-1 and J usage is TRBJ1-6, with a tentative D call TRBD1 (5 bases). V shed 8 bases and J shed 5 bases, with 13 bases lying between them. CDR1 SQVTM and CDR2 ANQGSEA come from the germline V gene. The CDR3 length is 13 residues. The CDR3 nucleotides read TGCAGCCTGGGCGGGGGAGATAATTCACCCCTCCACTTT. This encodes CSLGGGDNSPLHF.

This chain connects TRBV18 to TRBJ2-6; 8 positions match TRBD1. CDR1 is KGHSH and CDR2 is LQKENI in the germline V gene. Trimming cost V 3 bases and J 0 bases; bases outside gene matches: 4. This CDR3 contains 17 residues. DNA of the CDR3: TGTGCCAGCTCACCCTTGGGACAGGCCTCTGGGGCCAACGTCCTGACTTTC. It encodes CASSPLGQASGANVLTF. Full variable domain (rest looked up from reference TRBV18 and TRBJ2-6): NAGVMQNPRHLVRRRGQEARLRCSPMKGHSHVYWYRQLPEEGLKFMVYLQKENIIDESGMPKERFSAEFPKEGPSILRIQQVVRGDSAAYFCASSPLGQASGANVLTFGAGSRLTVL.

The chain couples TRBV5-5 to TRBJ1-2; tentatively, D is TRBD1 (5 bases). The germline V and J ends were trimmed by 4 bases and 4 bases, with 11 bases remaining between them. In germline, CDR1 is SGHKS, CDR2 YYEKEE (reference sequence). This CDR3 has 13 amino acids. CDR3 DNA: TGTGCCAGCAGCCTCGGAGGGGCCTATGGCTACACCTTC. Its translation: CASSLGGAYGYTF.

The J gene is TRBJ1-5, the V gene TRBV2; D is uncertain. The germline V and J ends were trimmed by 6 bases and 1 base, with 19 bases remaining between them. The CDR3 has 17 amino acids. Per the germline V gene, CDR1 is SNHLY and CDR2 is FYNNEI. The DNA for the CDR3 is TGTGCCAGCAGGGCAGGTCGGGAACTGTTAAGCAATCAGCCCCAGCATTTT. Its translation: CASRAGRELLSNQPQHF.

The chain uses TRBV6-2 or TRBV6-3 and TRBJ2-5, with 8 bases matching TRBD2. Losses at the gene ends were 4 bases for V and 5 bases for J; bases not matched to a gene: 3. CDR1 and CDR2 from the germline V gene are MNHEY and SVGEGT. The CDR3 covers 13 residues. DNA for the CDR3: TGTGCCAGCAGTTCCAGCGGGGGCGAGACCCAGTACTTC. Its translation: CASSSSGGETQYF.

This chain uses TRBV5-1 with TRBJ2-5; 12 nucleotides match TRBD2. In germline, CDR1 is SGHRS, CDR2 YFSETQ. J was trimmed by 5 bases and V by 4 bases; bases with no gene match: 6. CDR3 length: 15 amino acids. Here the CDR3 reads CASSPSGGAGETQYF. As DNA, the CDR3 is TGCGCCAGCAGCCCTAGCGGGGGGGCCGGGGAGACCCAGTACTTC.

The chain joins TRBV7-6 to TRBJ1-5; a weak D match, TRBD1 (6 bases). Germline V gene sequence: CDR1 SGHVS, CDR2 FNYEAQ. Trimming took 5 bases from V and 2 from J, leaving 13 bases between them. CDR3 length: 15 amino acids. The CDR3 sequence is CASSLGGGGNQPQHF. The CDR3 coding sequence is TGTGCCAGCAGCCTCGGGGGGGGCGGCAATCAGCCCCAGCATTTT.

The chain joins TRBV7-9 to TRBJ2-2, with no clear D. Per the germline V gene, CDR1 is SEHNR and CDR2 is FQNEAQ (reference sequence). This CDR3 spans 13 amino acids. Trimming cost V 0 bases and J 5 bases, with 4 bases left between them. CDR3 loop: CASSLAGTGELFF. The CDR3 region has the DNA TGTGCCAGCAGCTTAGCCGGGACCGGGGAGCTGTTTTTT. The full variable domain, rest sourced from reference TRBV7-9 and TRBJ2-2, is DTGVSQNPRHKITKRGQNVTFRCDPISEHNRLYWYRQTLGQGPEFLTYFQNEAQLEKSRLLSDRFSAERPKGSFSTLEIQRTEQGDSAMYLCASSLAGTGELFFGEGSRLTVL.

V and J are TRBV5-1 and TRBJ1-2; TRBD1 aligns across 9 bases. Germline values: CDR1 SGHRS, CDR2 YFSETQ. The CDR3 is 16 amino acids. Germline trimming cut 4 bases from V and 4 bases from J; bases unmatched to any gene: 11. In DNA form, the CDR3 reads TGCGCCAGCAGCATCCGGACAGGGGCCGCTTCCTATGGCTACACCTTC. Its translation is CASSIRTGAASYGYTF.

This chain uses TRBV19 with TRBJ1-1; 8 nucleotides agree with TRBD1. CDR1 is LNHDA and CDR2 is SQIVND in the germline V gene (reference sequence). The CDR3 covers 15 residues. With 3 bases clipped from V and 0 bases from J, the junction kept 3 bases outside the gene matches. The CDR3 region is CASSIQGALNTEAFF. The CDR3 region has the DNA TGTGCCAGTAGTATTCAGGGGGCATTGAACACTGAAGCTTTCTTT.

The chain uses TRBV7-6 and TRBJ2-3, with a tentative D call TRBD1 (6 bases). Germline V gives CDR1 SGHVS, CDR2 FNYEAQ. Deletions cut 5 bases from V and 6 bases from J, with 18 bases between. The CDR3 is 15 amino acids. CDR3 nucleotide sequence: TGTGCCAGCAGCCTCGACCCGACAGGTGTGGATACGCAGTATTTT. It translates to CASSLDPTGVDTQYF. The full variable domain, its missing parts supplied by reference TRBV7-6 and TRBJ2-3, is GAGVSQSPRYKVTKRGQDVALRCDPISGHVSLYWYRQALGQGPEFLTYFNYEAQQDKSGLPNDRFSAERPEGSISTLTIQRTEQRDSAMYRCASSLDPTGVDTQYFGPGTRLTVL.

The V call is TRBV9, the J call TRBJ2-2; the D is unclear. This CDR3 is 15 amino acids long. The V gene lost 0 bases and the J gene lost 2 bases, with 8 bases spanning the gap. Germline-derived CDR1 and CDR2 are SGDLS and YYNGEE. In DNA form, the CDR3 reads TGTGCCAGCAGCGTAGCGGTCACTAACACCGGGGAGCTGTTTTTT. It is translated as CASSVAVTNTGELFF.

This chain joins TRBV5-6 and TRBJ1-2, with 10 bases that match TRBD1. Germline-derived CDR1 and CDR2 are SGHDT and YYEEEE. The CDR3 covers 16 residues. V gave up 0 bases and J gave up 1 base; unmatched junction bases: 3. The CDR3 DNA sequence: TGTGCCAGCAGCTTGGGACAGGGGGCGGGTAACTATGGCTACACCTTC. Translating gives CASSLGQGAGNYGYTF.

The rearrangement uses TRBV6-5 and TRBJ2-1, with TRBD2 identical over 9 bases. The ends lost 5 bases at V and 4 bases at J; junction bases unmatched: 6. Germline-derived CDR1 and CDR2 are MNHEY and SVGAGI. CDR3 length: 15 residues. CDR3 region: CASSKASGIYNEQFF. In DNA, the CDR3 is TGTGCCAGCAGTAAGGCTAGCGGGATTTACAATGAGCAGTTCTTC.

Of note for this clone: With a much larger clone just one base away, this may be a read error. This rearrangement joins TRBV5-6 to TRBJ1-2; 9 bases are shared with TRBD1. Germline V gene data show CDR1 as SGHDT and CDR2 as YYEEEE. This CDR3 comprises 14 residues. J gave up 7 bases and V 3 bases, and 7 bases lay outside the gene matches. The CDR3 region is CASSSDRGGGGYTF. The DNA for the CDR3 is TGTGCCAGCAGCTCTGACAGGGGGGGCGGTGGCTACACCTTC.

V usage is TRBV7-8 and J usage is TRBJ1-5, with D maybe TRBD1 (6 bases). The CDR3 is made up of 14 amino acids. Germline assignment: CDR1 SGHVS and CDR2 FQNEAQ. V lost 5 bases and J lost 0, with 8 bases in between. The CDR3 loop reads CASSGQYSNQPQHF. CDR3 in DNA: TGTGCCAGCAGCGGACAGTATAGCAATCAGCCCCAGCATTTT.

This clone has just a few counts. V usage is TRBV2 and J usage is TRBJ2-2, with 9 bases fitting TRBD2. Losses at the gene ends were 7 bases for V and 4 bases for J; bases not matched to a gene: 7. The CDR3 covers 15 residues. Germline CDR1 and CDR2: SNHLY and FYNNEI. In DNA form, the CDR3 reads TGTGCCAGCAACCGTGGTAGCGGGGGCACCGGGGAGCTGTTTTTT. Translating gives CASNRGSGGTGELFF. Filled out from reference TRBV2 and TRBJ2-2, the complete variable domain reads EPEVTQTPSHQVTQMGQEVILRCVPISNHLYFYWYRQILGQKVEFLVSFYNNEISEKSEIFDDQFSVERPDGSNFTLKIRSTKLEDSAMYFCASNRGSGGTGELFFGEGSRLTVL.

The gene calls are TRBV4-2 and TRBJ1-1; the D is unclear. V gave up 1 base and J gave up 5 bases, with 14 bases separating them. The CDR3 is 15 amino acids. CDR1 is LGHNA, CDR2 YNFKEQ, per germline. Written as DNA, the CDR3 is TGTGCCAGCAGCCAAGTAACGGCCTCTAGGACTGAAGCTTTCTTT. Translation: CASSQVTASRTEAFF.

This clone appeared once. The genes are TRBV30 and TRBJ1-4; possible D gene TRBD1, 5 bases. Germline loops: CDR1 GTSNPN, CDR2 SVGIG (reference sequence). CDR3 length: 14 amino acids. V gave up 0 bases and J gave up 5 bases, with 10 bases separating them. The CDR3 region is CAWSVMGGNEKLFF. For the CDR3, the DNA is TGTGCCTGGAGTGTCATGGGGGGAAATGAAAAACTGTTTTTT.

This sequence joins TRBV5-5 and TRBJ1-1; no clear D. The germline gives CDR1 SGHKS, CDR2 YYEKEE (reference sequence). The CDR3 covers 16 residues. V was trimmed by 0 bases and J by 0 bases, leaving 12 bases between them. DNA of the CDR3: TGTGCCAGCAGCTTGGCAATCGGCGGTCTGAACACTGAAGCTTTCTTT. Its protein is CASSLAIGGLNTEAFF.

This rearrangement joins TRBV10-2 to TRBJ1-4; 7 nucleotides agree with TRBD1. V shed 4 bases and J 10 bases; nucleotides not matched to a gene: 6. Germline V gene lookup returns CDR1 WSHSY and CDR2 SAAADI. The CDR3 contains 13 residues. The CDR3 bases are TGCGCCAGCAGTGTAGGACAGGAAGGAAAACTGTTTTTT. Its protein is CASSVGQEGKLFF.

The chain uses TRBV2 and TRBJ2-3; 7 bases align to TRBD1. Germline trimming cut 10 bases from V and 0 bases from J; bases unmatched to any gene: 7. This CDR3 comprises 14 residues. The germline V gene has CDR1 SNHLY and CDR2 FYNNEI. CDR3 nucleotide sequence: TGTGCCACCTCTACAGGGGCTAGCACAGATACGCAGTATTTT. This encodes CATSTGASTDTQYF.

The chain joins TRBV6-1 to TRBJ1-6; D is unclear. Germline loops: CDR1 MNHNS, CDR2 SASEGT. Trimming removed 1 base at V and 9 bases at J, with 13 bases between. The CDR3 totals 15 residues. As DNA, the CDR3 is TGTGCCAGCAGTGAAGATAATCTTACAGTTTCACCCCTCCACTTT. Residues: CASSEDNLTVSPLHF.

This clone has a handful of counts. The chain recombines TRBV15 with TRBJ2-3, with a possible D match to TRBD2 (6 bases). Trimming pared 2 bases from V and 0 bases from J, leaving 21 bases between. Germline values: CDR1 LNHNV, CDR2 YYDKDF (reference sequence). The CDR3 runs to 19 residues. This CDR3 reads CATSRFLPSGRGSTDTQYF. CDR3 DNA sequence: TGTGCCACCAGCAGATTTCTCCCATCCGGGCGGGGTAGCACAGATACGCAGTATTTT.

This rearrangement joins TRBV6-6 to TRBJ1-1; the D is unclear. The CDR3 is 14 residues long. The V end was cut by 0 bases, the J end by 1 base, with 6 bases between. Germline loops: CDR1 MNHNY, CDR2 SVGAGI (reference sequence). The CDR3 bases are TGTGCCAGCAGTTACTCGAGGAGGAACACTGAAGCTTTCTTT. Translated: CASSYSRRNTEAFF.

The rearrangement joins TRBV5-5 to TRBJ1-4; D unclear. From germline, CDR1 is SGHKS and CDR2 YYEKEE (reference sequence). V was clipped by 1 base and J by 2 bases, with 3 bases between them. The length of the CDR3 is 13 residues. This chain's CDR3 is CASSLLTNEKLFF. CDR3 in DNA: TGTGCCAGCAGCTTGCTGACTAATGAAAAACTGTTTTTT.